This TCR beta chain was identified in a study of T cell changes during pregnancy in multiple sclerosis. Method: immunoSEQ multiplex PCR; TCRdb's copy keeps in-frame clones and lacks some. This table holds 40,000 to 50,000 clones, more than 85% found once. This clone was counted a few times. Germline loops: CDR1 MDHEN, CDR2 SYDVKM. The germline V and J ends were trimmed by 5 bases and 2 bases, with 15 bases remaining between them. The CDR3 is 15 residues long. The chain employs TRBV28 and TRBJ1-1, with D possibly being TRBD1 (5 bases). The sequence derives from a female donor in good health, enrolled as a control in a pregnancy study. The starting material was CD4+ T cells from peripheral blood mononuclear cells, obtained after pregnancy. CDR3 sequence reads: CASSPPDRGNTEAFF. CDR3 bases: TGTGCCAGCAGTCCACCAGACAGAGGAAACACTGAAGCTTTCTTT.